Following are 21 T cell receptor beta chains from one sample sequenced in a study of blood T cell repertoires in COVID-19. Libraries were prepared by immunoSEQ multiplex PCR; TCRdb keeps only in-frame clonotypes and omits some of them. The sample lists 110,000 or so clones; about 90% were seen once. The sequenced sample was peripheral blood. All receptors come from a woman aged 50 to 60 with acute or convalescent COVID-19.

CDR3 in DNA: TGTGCCAGCATACGCTCCGGGACAGGATCCTACGAGCAGTACTTC. Amino acid sequence: CASIRSGTGSYEQYF. The rearrangement links TRBV21-1 to TRBJ2-7; TRBD1, the table's D call, lacks a check against the DNA. TRBV21-1 is reported as a pseudogene. The CDR3 covers 15 residues.

The chain recombines TRBV12-5 with TRBJ2-1; TRBD2 agrees at 7 bases. The CDR3 spans 14 residues. The V and J ends lost 3 bases and 8 bases, in that order; junction bases with no gene match: 7. From germline, CDR1 is LGHNT and CDR2 FRNRAP. The CDR3 is CASGFGQGGDEQFF. CDR3 sequence (DNA): TGTGCTAGTGGTTTTGGGCAGGGAGGGGATGAGCAGTTCTTC.

This chain connects TRBV19 to TRBJ2-3; 10 positions match TRBD1. This CDR3 is built from 18 residues. Germline CDR1 reads LNHDA; CDR2 reads SQIVND (reference sequence). Losses at the gene ends were 4 bases for V and 5 bases for J; bases not matched to a gene: 15. The CDR3 loop reads CASSTGTGVRPRGDTQYF. DNA for the CDR3: TGTGCCAGTAGTACCGGGACAGGGGTTCGTCCAAGGGGAGATACGCAGTATTTT.

V is TRBV6-4 and J is TRBJ1-6, with D possibly matching TRBD1 (6 bases). The CDR3 has 15 residues. Germline V gives CDR1 MRHNA, CDR2 SNTAGT. V shed 6 bases and J shed 7 bases, with 16 bases lying between them. CDR3 sequence: CASSEGTTHNSPLHF. The CDR3 DNA reads TGTGCCAGCAGCGAAGGGACAACCCACAATTCACCCCTCCACTTT.

This clone was counted once. J is TRBJ1-6 and V is TRBV11-2, with D uncertain. Germline V CDR1 and CDR2: SGHAT, FQNNGV. V was cut by 2 bases and J by 8 bases, with 19 bases left in between. The CDR3 is 17 residues long. The CDR3 sequence: CASSLFFTVLSDSPLHF. The CDR3 DNA sequence: TGTGCCAGCAGCTTATTTTTTACAGTCCTCTCCGATTCACCCCTCCACTTT.

This clone appeared a single time. The chain joins TRBV3-1 (or the pseudogene TRBV3-2) to TRBJ2-2; TRBD1 agrees at 7 bases. After removal of 0 bases from V and 7 bases from J, the junction contained 8 bases not matched to a gene. CDR3 length: 16 residues. Germline CDR1 LGHDT, CDR2 YNNKEL (reference sequence). The CDR3 bases are TGTGCCAGCAGCCAAGAGGGGCCTTACAGGGGCGGGGAGCTGTTTTTT. Amino acid sequence: CASSQEGPYRGGELFF.

The V call is TRBV30, the J call TRBJ1-6, with TRBD1 identical over 9 bases. Germline V gene lookup returns CDR1 GTSNPN and CDR2 SVGIG (reference sequence). After removal of 2 bases from V and 7 bases from J, the junction contained 9 bases not matched to a gene. The CDR3 is made up of 16 amino acids. The CDR3, as DNA: TGTGCCTGGAGTCTCGGACAGGGGCTGGGAAATTCACCCCTCCACTTT. It yields the protein CAWSLGQGLGNSPLHF.

Concerning this clone itself: Germline is not matched at one junction end, which may reflect a read error. The chain combines TRBV19 with TRBJ1-2; no clear D. CDR3 size: 13 residues. The germline V gene encodes CDR1 LNHDA and CDR2 SQIVND (reference sequence). CDR3 bases: TGTGCCAGTAGTCTAGACAAAAACTATGGCTACACCTTC. Translating it yields CASSLDKNYGYTF.

This CDR3 is CASSKGTPRGQFNQPQHF. The CDR3, as DNA: TGTGCCAGCAGCAAAGGAACACCGCGGGGACAGTTCAATCAGCCCCAGCATTTT. The rearrangement uses TRBV21-1 and TRBJ1-5; TRBD1, the table's D call, lacks a check against the DNA. TRBV21-1 is listed as a pseudogene. CDR3 length equals 18 residues.

The chain carries TRBV18 and TRBJ2-7; the D is unclear. The CDR3 consists of 12 residues. Germline-derived CDR1 and CDR2 are KGHSH and LQKENI. V was pared by 5 bases and J by 2 bases, with 7 bases between. DNA for the CDR3: TGTGCCAGCTCAGCCGCGACCTACGAGCAGTACTTC. Translating gives CASSAATYEQYF.

The CDR3 here is CASRPFRDYPYEQYF. The CDR3, as DNA: TGTGCCAGTAGACCCTTCCGGGACTATCCATACGAGCAGTACTTC. V gene TRBV19 combines with J gene TRBJ2-7, with 7 bases lining up with TRBD2. This CDR3 is 15 amino acids long. Germline loops: CDR1 LNHDA, CDR2 SQIVND (reference sequence). V trimming: 6 bases; J trimming: 4 bases; junction bases outside the gene matches: 12.

The rearrangement joins TRBV7-2 to TRBJ2-1, with 9 bases that match TRBD2. The germline V gene has CDR1 SGHTA and CDR2 FQGNSA. The CDR3 length is 18 residues. The ends lost 0 bases at V and 4 bases at J; junction bases unmatched: 10. The CDR3 sequence: CASSLALLSGRTYNEQFF. For the CDR3, the DNA is TGTGCCAGCAGCTTAGCCTTATTAAGCGGGAGGACTTACAATGAGCAGTTCTTC.

V and J are TRBV29-1 and TRBJ1-2, with a tentative D call TRBD1 (6 bases). CDR3 length: 14 amino acids. Trimming shortened V by 0 bases and J by 4 bases, and 12 bases separated the two germline ends. Germline assignment: CDR1 SQVTM and CDR2 ANQGSEA. CDR3 sequence reads: CSVEEQGIRYGYTF. The CDR3 DNA sequence: TGCAGCGTTGAAGAACAGGGTATTCGCTATGGCTACACCTTC.

The chain links TRBV30 to TRBJ2-2; D may be TRBD2 (7 bases). Germline assignment: CDR1 GTSNPN and CDR2 SVGIG (reference sequence). The ends were cut back, 8 bases at V and 0 bases at J, with 16 bases in the middle. The length of the CDR3 is 15 residues. The CDR3 coding sequence is TGTGCCAGGGCCAGGGAGGGGGCGAACACCGGGGAGCTGTTTTTT. It encodes CARAREGANTGELFF.

The chain combines TRBV6-2 or TRBV6-3 with TRBJ2-1, with TRBD2 as a possible D gene (6 bases). Trimming removed 0 bases at V and 8 bases at J, with 20 bases between. This CDR3 region has 17 residues. From germline, CDR1 is MNHEY and CDR2 SVGEGT. The CDR3, as DNA: TGTGCCAGCAGTTACTCGATCCGGGACTTTGGATACGATGAGCAGTTCTTC. It encodes CASSYSIRDFGYDEQFF.

The J gene is TRBJ1-1, the V gene TRBV9; unclear D gene. Germline V gene lookup returns CDR1 SGDLS and CDR2 YYNGEE. V lost 0 bases and J lost 7, with 10 bases in between. This CDR3 spans 13 amino acids. CDR3 bases: TGTGCCAGCAGCGTAGACTGGACTGGTGAAGCTTTCTTT. This codes for CASSVDWTGEAFF.

CDR3 coding DNA: TGTGCCAGTAGTACATCCCCCGGAAACACCATATATTTT. Protein sequence: CASSTSPGNTIYF. The chain joins TRBV19 to TRBJ1-3; D not resolved. CDR1 is LNHDA and CDR2 is SQIVND in the germline V gene (reference sequence). The CDR3 contains 13 residues. V was trimmed by 4 bases and J by 4 bases, leaving 8 bases between them. Full variable domain (remainder filled in from reference TRBV19 and TRBJ1-3): DGGITQSPKYLFRKEGQNVTLSCEQNLNHDAMYWYRQDPGQGLRLIYYSQIVNDFQKGDIAEGYSVSREKKESFPLTVTSAQKNPTAFYLCASSTSPGNTIYFGEGSWLTVV.

This clone was counted a single time. This chain uses TRBV3-1 (or the pseudogene TRBV3-2) with TRBJ2-7, with D perhaps matching TRBD2 (6 bases). The length of the CDR3 is 14 residues. The V end was cut by 3 bases, the J end by 5 bases, with 14 bases between. Germline V CDR1 and CDR2: LGHDT, YNNKEL (reference sequence). DNA of the CDR3: TGTGCCAGCAGCCATCGGACTTCGGGGGACGAGCAGTACTTC. It codes for CASSHRTSGDEQYF.

The chain couples TRBV7-2 to TRBJ2-2; TRBD1 matches 7 bases. Trimming removed 3 bases from V and 14 bases from J; junction bases left unmatched: 6. Germline V lookup: CDR1 SGHTA, CDR2 FQGNSA. The CDR3 totals 12 residues. The CDR3 bases are TGTGCCAGCAGCTTCTCGACAGGGAGCCTGTTTTTT. Translation: CASSFSTGSLFF. The complete variable domain, with remaining parts taken from reference TRBV7-2 and TRBJ2-2, reads GAGVSQSPSNKVTEKGKDVELRCDPISGHTALYWYRQSLGQGLEFLIYFQGNSAPDKSGLPSDRFSAERTGGSVSTLTIQRTQQEDSAVYLCASSFSTGSLFFGEGSRLTVL.

The chain combines TRBV4-3 with TRBJ1-4; 7 nucleotides agree with TRBD1. From germline, CDR1 is LGHNA and CDR2 YSLEER. J was trimmed by 2 bases and V by 3 bases; bases with no gene match: 3. There are 15 residues in the CDR3. CDR3 protein: CASSQTTGTNEKLFF. CDR3 nucleotide sequence: TGCGCCAGCAGCCAGACGACAGGGACTAATGAAAAACTGTTTTTT.

This chain joins TRBV9 and TRBJ2-7, with 7 bases lining up with TRBD2. The germline CDR1 and CDR2 sequences are SGDLS and YYNGEE. J gave up 6 bases and V 0 bases, and 9 bases lay outside the gene matches. This CDR3 spans 15 amino acids. The chain's CDR3 is CASSVGGGRGGEQYF. The CDR3 coding sequence is TGTGCCAGCAGCGTAGGGGGAGGGAGAGGCGGCGAGCAGTACTTC.